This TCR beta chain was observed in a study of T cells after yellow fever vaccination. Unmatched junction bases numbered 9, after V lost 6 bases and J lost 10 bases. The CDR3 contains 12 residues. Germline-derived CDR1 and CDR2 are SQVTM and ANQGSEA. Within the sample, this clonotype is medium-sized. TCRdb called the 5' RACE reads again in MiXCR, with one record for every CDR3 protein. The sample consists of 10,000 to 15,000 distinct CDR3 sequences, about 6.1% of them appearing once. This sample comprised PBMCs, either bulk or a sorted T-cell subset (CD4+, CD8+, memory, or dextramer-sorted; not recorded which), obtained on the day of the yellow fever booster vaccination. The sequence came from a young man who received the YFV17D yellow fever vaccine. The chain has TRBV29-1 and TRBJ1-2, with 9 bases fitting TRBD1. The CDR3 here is CSVDGTGRDYTF. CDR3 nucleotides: TGCAGCGTGGATGGGACAGGGCGTGACTACACCTTC.